These 18 T cell receptor beta chains share one sample of origin, sequenced in a study of spatial heterogeneity in lung cancer. TCRdb itself ran the 5' RACE reads through MiXCR, one entry per CDR3 protein. The table shows approximately 11,000 distinct CDR3 sequences, with 3.9% occurring only once. Time point: sample taken at primary tumor resection. No cells were sorted before sequencing. The whole RNA sequenced was extracted from tumor, nontumor lung or frozen PBMC. The specimen was normal lung tissue next to the tumor, collected at surgery. The receptors derive from a male donor with early-stage non-small cell lung cancer.

This clonotype rates as medium-sized (0.01 to 0.1%). The chain couples TRBV27 to TRBJ1-5; TRBD1 matches at 10 bases. Germline CDR1 reads MNHEY; CDR2 reads SMNVEV (reference sequence). Trimming removed 7 bases from V and 4 bases from J; junction bases left unmatched: 13. The CDR3 is made up of 17 amino acids. For the CDR3, the DNA is TGTGCCAGCAAGGGGACAGGGGTGATGGAGAGGAATCAGCCCCAGCATTTT. This codes for CASKGTGVMERNQPQHF.

This clonotype has ten or more counts. The chain links TRBV12-3 or TRBV12-4 to TRBJ2-7; possibly TRBD2 for D (5 bases). The CDR3 is 13 amino acids. The germline V and J ends were trimmed by 6 bases and 0 bases, with 9 bases remaining between them. The CDR3 DNA follows: TGTGCCAGCAGGGTAACTAGCTCCTACGAGCAGTACTTC. Its translation: CASRVTSSYEQYF.

Ten or more counts support this clonotype. The genes are TRBV13 and TRBJ1-3; maybe TRBD1 (5 bases). Germline V gives CDR1 PRHDT, CDR2 FYEKMQ (reference sequence). The V end was cut by 4 bases, the J end by 0 bases, with 13 bases between. CDR3 length: 16 residues. The CDR3 spells CASSSQGSYSGNTIYF. The CDR3 coding sequence is TGTGCCAGCAGCTCCCAGGGTTCCTACTCTGGAAACACCATATATTTT. Together with reference TRBV13 and TRBJ1-3, the CDR3 gives the full variable domain: AAGVIQSPRHLIKEKRETATLKCYPIPRHDTVYWYQQGPGQDPQFLISFYEKMQSDKGSIPDRFSAQQFSDYHSELNMSSLELGDSALYFCASSSQGSYSGNTIYFGEGSWLTVV.

This clonotype was recorded many times. The V and J genes are TRBV20-1 and TRBJ1-5; possible D gene TRBD1, 5 bases. The germline V and J ends were trimmed by 2 bases and 0 bases, with 20 bases remaining between them. Per the germline V gene, CDR1 is DFQATT and CDR2 is SNEGSKA (reference sequence). There are 18 residues in the CDR3. The CDR3, as DNA: TGCAGTGCTAGAACCAGGGACCGTAATCTCTATAGCAATCAGCCCCAGCATTTT. It is translated as CSARTRDRNLYSNQPQHF.

The table lists this clonotype with many counts. The CDR3 DNA is TGTGCCAGCTCACCCTGGACGGATCAAGAGACCCAGTACTTC. Amino acids: CASSPWTDQETQYF. J is TRBJ2-5 and V is TRBV18, with unresolved D. Trimming pared 3 bases from V and 2 bases from J, leaving 10 bases between. In germline, CDR1 is KGHSH, CDR2 LQKENI. The CDR3 spans 14 residues.

By share of the sample, this clonotype is medium-sized. The chain uses TRBV7-6 and TRBJ1-1, with D possibly matching TRBD1 (6 bases). There are 14 residues in the CDR3. CDR1 is SGHVS, CDR2 FNYEAQ, per germline. V was cut by 5 bases and J by 1 base, with 11 bases left in between. CDR3 region: CASSNGQPNTEAFF. CDR3 nucleotides: TGTGCCAGCAGCAATGGACAGCCGAACACTGAAGCTTTCTTT.

A word on this clonotype: One junction end does not reproduce the germline sequence, and a read error may be involved. This rearrangement joins TRBV2 to TRBJ1-6; D not certain. CDR1 SNHLY and CDR2 FYNNEI come from the germline V gene. The CDR3 has 14 amino acids. The CDR3 region has the DNA TGTGTCAGCAGTGAAAAAGGGATAAATTCACCCCTCCACTTT. This gives the protein CVSSEKGINSPLHF.

By sample share, this clonotype is medium-sized. J is TRBJ2-3 and V is TRBV20-1; the match to TRBD1 covers 7 bases. This CDR3 has 15 amino acids. The V segment lost 0 bases and the J segment 6 bases; nucleotides outside the gene matches: 9. Germline V gives CDR1 DFQATT, CDR2 SNEGSKA (reference sequence). For the CDR3, the DNA is TGCAGTGCTAGAGATGTAAGGGGGCCCCTGGATACGCAGTATTTT. This codes for CSARDVRGPLDTQYF.

At least ten counts were recorded for this clonotype. This chain uses TRBV11-1 with TRBJ2-5; D uncertain. CDR3 length equals 13 residues. V lost 1 base, J lost 4 bases, and 7 bases lay in between. From germline, CDR1 is SGHAT and CDR2 FQDESV (reference sequence). CDR3 sequence: CASSLGLGETQYF. CDR3 nucleotide sequence: TGTGCCAGCAGCTTAGGCCTCGGAGAGACCCAGTACTTC.

At least ten counts were recorded for this clonotype. The chain recombines TRBV12-3 or TRBV12-4 with TRBJ2-5; D tentatively reads TRBD1 or TRBD2 (5 bases each). Trimming left V 3 bases short and J 1 base short, with 9 bases between. The CDR3 extends over 14 amino acids. The CDR3 nucleotides read TGTGCCAGCAGTTTGCCAGGGAGCCAAGAGACCCAGTACTTC. Translated: CASSLPGSQETQYF.

By sample share, this clonotype is medium-sized. The J gene is TRBJ1-4, the V gene TRBV11-2; D possibly corresponds to TRBD1 (6 bases). This CDR3 contains 14 residues. The V and J ends lost 1 base and 10 bases respectively, with 13 bases between them. CDR1 and CDR2 (germline): SGHAT, FQNNGV. CDR3 region: CASSLGRRGGKLFF. Here the CDR3 DNA reads TGTGCCAGCAGCTTAGGACGGCGAGGGGGAAAACTGTTTTTT.

By share of the sample, this clonotype is medium-sized (0.01 to 0.1%). The chain joins TRBV20-1 to TRBJ2-2; D is uncertain. The length of the CDR3 is 13 residues. Per germline, CDR1 DFQATT and CDR2 SNEGSKA (reference sequence). V lost 3 bases to trimming and J lost 5 bases, with 10 bases between them. CDR3 residues: CSARIWATGELFF. CDR3 sequence (DNA): TGCAGTGCTAGGATCTGGGCTACCGGGGAGCTGTTTTTT.

This clonotype came up many times. This chain joins TRBV2 and TRBJ2-1; D unresolved. V shed 0 bases and J shed 1 base, with 10 bases lying between them. This CDR3 has 16 residues. Germline lookup yields CDR1 SNHLY and CDR2 FYNNEI. CDR3 region: CASSEALFGSYNEQFF. CDR3 in DNA: TGTGCCAGCAGTGAAGCCCTTTTTGGGTCCTACAATGAGCAGTTCTTC.

This clonotype is medium-sized (0.01 to 0.1%) in the sample. The chain recombines TRBV7-9 with TRBJ1-6; D is perhaps TRBD1 (5 bases). The germline V gene has CDR1 SEHNR and CDR2 FQNEAQ (reference sequence). The length of the CDR3 is 14 residues. V lost 6 bases, J lost 5 bases, and 11 bases lay in between. CDR3 nucleotide sequence: TGTGCCAGCAGTACCGGGACGGATAATTCACCCCTCCACTTT. This codes for CASSTGTDNSPLHF.

This clonotype was found many times. The chain has TRBV13 and TRBJ1-2; D remains ambiguous. There are 14 residues in the CDR3. Germline V lookup: CDR1 PRHDT, CDR2 FYEKMQ (reference sequence). V lost 0 bases and J lost 4, with 9 bases in between. The DNA for the CDR3 is TGTGCCAGCAGCTTAGGGGGCAGCCCCTATGGCTACACCTTC. Protein: CASSLGGSPYGYTF.

This clonotype showed up many times. J is TRBJ1-1 and V is TRBV7-6; D is uncertain. Trimming left V 0 bases short and J 1 base short, with 6 bases between. CDR3 length: 14 residues. Germline V gene data show CDR1 as SGHVS and CDR2 as FNYEAQ. This chain's CDR3 is CASSLAGRNTEAFF. The CDR3 DNA reads TGTGCCAGCAGCTTAGCGGGGAGGAACACTGAAGCTTTCTTT.

This clonotype occurred many times. The chain joins TRBV29-1 to TRBJ2-1; D is perhaps TRBD2 (6 bases). CDR1 and CDR2 from the germline V gene are SQVTM and ANQGSEA. The CDR3 loop spans 12 amino acids. Trimming stripped 6 bases from V and 2 bases from J, with 8 bases between. The CDR3, as DNA: TGCAGCGTGGGGACTGCCTACAATGAGCAGTTCTTC. It codes for CSVGTAYNEQFF.

By sample share, this clonotype is medium-sized. This sequence joins TRBV5-1 and TRBJ1-1; D might be TRBD1 (5 bases). CDR3 length: 14 residues. Germline CDR1 is SGHRS and CDR2 is YFSETQ. Trimming pared 0 bases from V and 6 bases from J, leaving 12 bases between. The CDR3 reads CASSLEGPGAEAFF. The CDR3 region has the DNA TGCGCCAGCAGCTTGGAGGGGCCCGGGGCTGAAGCTTTCTTT.